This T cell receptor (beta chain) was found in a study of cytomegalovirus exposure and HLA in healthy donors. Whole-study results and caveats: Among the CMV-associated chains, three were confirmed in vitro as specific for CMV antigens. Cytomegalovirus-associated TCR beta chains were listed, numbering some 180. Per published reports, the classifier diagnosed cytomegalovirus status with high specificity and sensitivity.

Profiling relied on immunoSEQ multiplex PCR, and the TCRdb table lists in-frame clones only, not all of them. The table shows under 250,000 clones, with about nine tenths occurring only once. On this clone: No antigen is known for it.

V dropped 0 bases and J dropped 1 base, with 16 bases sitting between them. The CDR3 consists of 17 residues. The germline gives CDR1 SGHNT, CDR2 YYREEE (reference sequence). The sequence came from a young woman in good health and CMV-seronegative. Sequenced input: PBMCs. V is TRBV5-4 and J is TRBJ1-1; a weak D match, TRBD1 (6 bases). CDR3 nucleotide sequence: TGTGCCAGCAGCTTGGGATACAGGGATATAACGAACACTGAAGCTTTCTTT. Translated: CASSLGYRDITNTEAFF.